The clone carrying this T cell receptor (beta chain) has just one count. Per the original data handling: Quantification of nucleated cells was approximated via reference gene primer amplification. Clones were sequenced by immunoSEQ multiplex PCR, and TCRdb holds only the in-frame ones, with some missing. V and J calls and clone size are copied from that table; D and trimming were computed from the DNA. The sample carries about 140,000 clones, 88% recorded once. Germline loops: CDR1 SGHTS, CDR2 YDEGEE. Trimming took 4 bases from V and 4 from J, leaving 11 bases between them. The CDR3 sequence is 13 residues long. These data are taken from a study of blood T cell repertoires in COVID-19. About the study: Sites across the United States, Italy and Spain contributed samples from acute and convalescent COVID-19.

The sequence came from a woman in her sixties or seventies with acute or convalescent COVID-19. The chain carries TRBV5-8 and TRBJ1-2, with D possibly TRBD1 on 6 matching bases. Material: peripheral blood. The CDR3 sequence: CASSLTGLYGYTF. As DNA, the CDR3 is TGTGCCAGCAGCCTAACAGGGCTCTATGGCTACACCTTC. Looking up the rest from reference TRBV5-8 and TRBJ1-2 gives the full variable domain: EAGVTQSPTHLIKTRGQQATLRCSPISGHTSVYWYQQALGLGLQFLLWYDEGEERNRGNFPPRFSGRQFPNYSSELNVNALELEDSALYLCASSLTGLYGYTFGSGTRLTVV.